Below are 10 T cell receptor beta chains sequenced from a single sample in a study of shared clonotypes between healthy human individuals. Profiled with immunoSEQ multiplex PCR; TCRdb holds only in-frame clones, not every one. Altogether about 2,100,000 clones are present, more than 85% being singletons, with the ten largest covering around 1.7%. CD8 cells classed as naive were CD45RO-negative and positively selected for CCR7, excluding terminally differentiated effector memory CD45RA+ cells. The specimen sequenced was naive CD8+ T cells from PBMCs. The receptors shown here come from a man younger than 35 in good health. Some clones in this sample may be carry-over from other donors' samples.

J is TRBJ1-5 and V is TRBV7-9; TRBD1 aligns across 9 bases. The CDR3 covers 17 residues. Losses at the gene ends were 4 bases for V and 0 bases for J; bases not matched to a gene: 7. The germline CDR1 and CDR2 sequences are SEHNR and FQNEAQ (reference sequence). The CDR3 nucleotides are TGTGCCAGCAGCTGGGACAGGGCGGAGGGTAGCAATCAGCCCCAGCATTTT. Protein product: CASSWDRAEGSNQPQHF.

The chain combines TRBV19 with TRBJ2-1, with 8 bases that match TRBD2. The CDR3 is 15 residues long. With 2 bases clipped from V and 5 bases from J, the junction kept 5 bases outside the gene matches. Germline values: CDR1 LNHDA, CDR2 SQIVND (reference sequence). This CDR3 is CASSIRPGGHNEQFF. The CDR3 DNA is TGTGCCAGTAGTATAAGACCGGGAGGGCACAATGAGCAGTTCTTC.

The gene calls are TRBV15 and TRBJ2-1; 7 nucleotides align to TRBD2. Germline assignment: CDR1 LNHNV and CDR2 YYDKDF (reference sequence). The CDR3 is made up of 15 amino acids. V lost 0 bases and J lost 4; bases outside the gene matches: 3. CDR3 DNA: TGTGCCACCAGCAGAGACGCCGGGAGGTACAATGAGCAGTTCTTC. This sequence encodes CATSRDAGRYNEQFF.

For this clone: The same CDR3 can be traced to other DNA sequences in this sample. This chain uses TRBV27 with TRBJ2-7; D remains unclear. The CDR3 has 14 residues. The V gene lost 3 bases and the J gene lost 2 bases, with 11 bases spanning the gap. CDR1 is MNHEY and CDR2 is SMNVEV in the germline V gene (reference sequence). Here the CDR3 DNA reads TGTGCCAGCAGTTTGGTGGCAGGAGCCTACGAGCAGTACTTC. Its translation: CASSLVAGAYEQYF.

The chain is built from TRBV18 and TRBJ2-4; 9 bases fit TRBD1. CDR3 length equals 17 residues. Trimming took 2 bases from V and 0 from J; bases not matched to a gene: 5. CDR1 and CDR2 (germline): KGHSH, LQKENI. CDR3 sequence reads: CASSPSTGGLAKNIQYF. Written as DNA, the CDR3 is TGTGCCAGCTCACCAAGCACAGGGGGCCTAGCCAAAAACATTCAGTACTTC.

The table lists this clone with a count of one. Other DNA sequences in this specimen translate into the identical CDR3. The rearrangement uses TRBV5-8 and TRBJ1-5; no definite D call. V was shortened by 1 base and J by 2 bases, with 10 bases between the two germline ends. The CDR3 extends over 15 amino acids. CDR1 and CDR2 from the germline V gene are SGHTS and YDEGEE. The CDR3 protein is CASSLWGLGNQPQHF. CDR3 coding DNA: TGTGCCAGCAGCTTGTGGGGTCTGGGCAATCAGCCCCAGCATTTT.

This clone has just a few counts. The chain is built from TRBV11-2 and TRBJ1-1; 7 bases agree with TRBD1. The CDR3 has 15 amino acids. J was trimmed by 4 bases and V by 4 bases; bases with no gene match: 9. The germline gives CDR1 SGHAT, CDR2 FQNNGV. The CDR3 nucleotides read TGTGCCAGCAGCTCAAGAGAGACAGGGACCACTGAAGCTTTCTTT. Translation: CASSSRETGTTEAFF.

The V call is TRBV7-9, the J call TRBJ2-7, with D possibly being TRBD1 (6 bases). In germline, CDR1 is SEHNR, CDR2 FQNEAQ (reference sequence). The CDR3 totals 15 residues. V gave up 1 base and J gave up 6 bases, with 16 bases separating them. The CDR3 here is CASSLDRQVGSEQYF. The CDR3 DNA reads TGTGCCAGCAGCTTAGACAGACAGGTCGGGTCCGAGCAGTACTTC.

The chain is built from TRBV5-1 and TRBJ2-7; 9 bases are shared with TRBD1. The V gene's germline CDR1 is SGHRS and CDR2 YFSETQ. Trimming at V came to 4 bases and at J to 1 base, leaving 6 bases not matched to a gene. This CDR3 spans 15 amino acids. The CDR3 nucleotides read TGCGCCAGCAGCACCGGGACAGGGCCGTCCTACGAGCAGTACTTC. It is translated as CASSTGTGPSYEQYF.

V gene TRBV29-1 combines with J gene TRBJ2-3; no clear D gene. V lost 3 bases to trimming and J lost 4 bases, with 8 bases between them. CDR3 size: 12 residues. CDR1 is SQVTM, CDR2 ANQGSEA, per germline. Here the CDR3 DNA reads TGCAGCGTTGAGTTCGAGCCAGATACGCAGTATTTT. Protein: CSVEFEPDTQYF.